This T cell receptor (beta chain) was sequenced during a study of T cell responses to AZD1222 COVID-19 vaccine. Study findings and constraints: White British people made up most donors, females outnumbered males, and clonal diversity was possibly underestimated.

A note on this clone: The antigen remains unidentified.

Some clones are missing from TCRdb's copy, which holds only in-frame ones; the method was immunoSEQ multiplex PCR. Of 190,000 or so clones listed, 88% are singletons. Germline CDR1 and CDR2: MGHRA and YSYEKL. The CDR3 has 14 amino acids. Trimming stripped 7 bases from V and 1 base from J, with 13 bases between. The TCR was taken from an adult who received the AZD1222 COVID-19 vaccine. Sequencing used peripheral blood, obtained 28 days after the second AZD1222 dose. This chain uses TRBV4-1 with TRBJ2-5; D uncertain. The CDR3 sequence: CASNEPSAQETQYF. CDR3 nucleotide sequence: TGCGCCAGCAACGAACCCAGCGCCCAAGAGACCCAGTACTTC.